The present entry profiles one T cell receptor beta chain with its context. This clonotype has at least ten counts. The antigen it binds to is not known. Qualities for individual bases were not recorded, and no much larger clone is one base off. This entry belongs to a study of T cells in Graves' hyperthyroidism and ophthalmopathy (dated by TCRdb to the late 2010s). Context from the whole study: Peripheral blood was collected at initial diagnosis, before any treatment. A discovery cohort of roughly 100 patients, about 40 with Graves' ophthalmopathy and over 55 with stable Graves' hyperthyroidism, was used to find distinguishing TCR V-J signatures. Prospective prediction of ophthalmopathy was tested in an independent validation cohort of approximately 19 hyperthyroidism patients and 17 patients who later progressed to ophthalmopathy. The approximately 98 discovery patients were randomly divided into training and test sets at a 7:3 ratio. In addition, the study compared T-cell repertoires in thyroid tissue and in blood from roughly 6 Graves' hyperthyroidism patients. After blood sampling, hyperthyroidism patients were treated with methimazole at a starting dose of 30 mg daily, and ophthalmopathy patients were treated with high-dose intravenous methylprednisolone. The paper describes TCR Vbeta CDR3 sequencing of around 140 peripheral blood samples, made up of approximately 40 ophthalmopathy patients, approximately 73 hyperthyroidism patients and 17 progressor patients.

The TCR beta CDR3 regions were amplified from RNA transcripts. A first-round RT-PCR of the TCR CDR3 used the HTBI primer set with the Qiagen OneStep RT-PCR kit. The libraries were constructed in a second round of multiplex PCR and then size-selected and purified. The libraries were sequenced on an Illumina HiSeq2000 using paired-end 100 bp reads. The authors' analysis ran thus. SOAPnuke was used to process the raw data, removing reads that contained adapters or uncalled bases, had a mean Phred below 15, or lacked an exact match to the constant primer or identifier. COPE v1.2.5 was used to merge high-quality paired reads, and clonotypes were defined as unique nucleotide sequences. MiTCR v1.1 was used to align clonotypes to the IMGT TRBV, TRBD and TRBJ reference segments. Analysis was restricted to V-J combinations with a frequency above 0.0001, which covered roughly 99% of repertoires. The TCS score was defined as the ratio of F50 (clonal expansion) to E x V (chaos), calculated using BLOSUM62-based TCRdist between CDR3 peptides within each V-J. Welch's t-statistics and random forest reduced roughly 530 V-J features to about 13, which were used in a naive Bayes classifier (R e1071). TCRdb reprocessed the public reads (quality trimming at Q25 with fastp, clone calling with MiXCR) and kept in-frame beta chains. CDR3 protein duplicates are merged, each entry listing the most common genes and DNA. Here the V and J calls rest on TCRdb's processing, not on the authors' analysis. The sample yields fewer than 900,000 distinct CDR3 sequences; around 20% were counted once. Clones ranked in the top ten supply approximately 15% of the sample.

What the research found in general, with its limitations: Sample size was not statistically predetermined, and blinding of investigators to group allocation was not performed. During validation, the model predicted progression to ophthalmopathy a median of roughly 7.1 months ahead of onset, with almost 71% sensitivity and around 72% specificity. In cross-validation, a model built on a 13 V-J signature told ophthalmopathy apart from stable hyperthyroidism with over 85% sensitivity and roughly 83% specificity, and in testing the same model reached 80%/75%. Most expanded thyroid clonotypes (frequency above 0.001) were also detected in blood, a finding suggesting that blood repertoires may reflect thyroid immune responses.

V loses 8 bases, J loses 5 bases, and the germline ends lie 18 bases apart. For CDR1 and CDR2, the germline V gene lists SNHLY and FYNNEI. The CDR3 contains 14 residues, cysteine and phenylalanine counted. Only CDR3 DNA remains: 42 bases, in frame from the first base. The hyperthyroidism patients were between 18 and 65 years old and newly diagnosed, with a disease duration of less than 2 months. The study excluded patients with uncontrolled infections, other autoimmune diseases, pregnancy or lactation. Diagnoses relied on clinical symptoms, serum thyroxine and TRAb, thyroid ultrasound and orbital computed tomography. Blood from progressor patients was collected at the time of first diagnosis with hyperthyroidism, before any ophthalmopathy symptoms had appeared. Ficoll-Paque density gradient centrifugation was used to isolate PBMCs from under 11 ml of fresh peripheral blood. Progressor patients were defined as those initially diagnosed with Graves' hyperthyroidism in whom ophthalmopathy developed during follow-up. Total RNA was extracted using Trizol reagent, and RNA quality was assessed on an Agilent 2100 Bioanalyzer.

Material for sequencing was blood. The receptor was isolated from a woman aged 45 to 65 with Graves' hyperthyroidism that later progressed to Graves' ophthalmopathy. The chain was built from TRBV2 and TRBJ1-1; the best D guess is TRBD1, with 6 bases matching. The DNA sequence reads TGTGCCAGCGGGAGACGGGGGGCATCGACTGAAGCTTTCTTT. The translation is CASGRRGASTEAFF.